Shown below are 20 T cell receptor beta chains from a single sample sequenced in a study of blood T cell repertoires in COVID-19. Measured with immunoSEQ multiplex PCR; TCRdb has only the in-frame clones, and not every one. The top ten clones hold roughly 1% of a sample with 300,000 to 350,000 clones, roughly nine tenths of them seen once. The sequenced material came from PBMCs or T cells enriched from blood (not recorded which). All receptors come from a woman in her 30s who had recovered from COVID-19.

The chain combines TRBV5-1 with TRBJ2-1; D remains ambiguous. CDR3 size: 14 residues. CDR1 and CDR2 from the germline V gene are SGHRS and YFSETQ. Trimming stripped 0 bases from V and 6 bases from J, with 10 bases between. CDR3 loop: CASSLGSEANEQFF. CDR3 bases: TGCGCCAGCAGCTTGGGTTCAGAGGCCAATGAGCAGTTCTTC.

The genes are TRBV6-1 and TRBJ2-7; the D gene is possibly TRBD2 (6 bases). The germline V gene has CDR1 MNHNS and CDR2 SASEGT. The CDR3 covers 16 residues. V was clipped by 4 bases and J by 2 bases, with 18 bases between them. The CDR3 region has the DNA TGTGCCAGCAGTGGAAGCCGGGAGTATCATACCTACGAGCAGTACTTC. Protein sequence: CASSGSREYHTYEQYF.

The chain combines TRBV3-1 (or the pseudogene TRBV3-2) with TRBJ2-7; TRBD2 might be the D (6 bases). The germline gives CDR1 LGHDT, CDR2 YNNKEL (reference sequence). The CDR3 spans 14 residues. Trimming removed 2 bases at V and 1 base at J, with 9 bases between. In DNA, the CDR3 is TGTGCCAGCAGCCAACAACTAGCATCCTACGAGCAGTACTTC. Its protein is CASSQQLASYEQYF.

The chain recombines TRBV4-1 with TRBJ1-4; TRBD1 might be the D (6 bases). Germline V gene sequence: CDR1 MGHRA, CDR2 YSYEKL. The CDR3 has 15 amino acids. The germline V and J ends were trimmed by 7 bases and 2 bases, with 14 bases remaining between them. The CDR3 DNA reads TGCGCCAGCATGCAGGGGATTTCGACTAATGAAAAACTGTTTTTT. Amino acids: CASMQGISTNEKLFF.

The chain recombines TRBV28 with TRBJ2-1, with TRBD2 matching 8 bases. The CDR3 has 16 residues. The V segment lost 8 bases and the J segment 8 bases; nucleotides outside the gene matches: 17. Germline CDR1 is MDHEN and CDR2 is SYDVKM. CDR3 sequence reads: CASSPFERGLRDEQFF. CDR3 in DNA: TGTGCCAGCTCCCCGTTTGAGCGGGGGCTTAGGGATGAGCAGTTCTTC.

The chain links TRBV27 to TRBJ2-3; D unresolved. V lost 3 bases, J lost 2 bases, and 6 bases lay in between. From germline, CDR1 is MNHEY and CDR2 SMNVEV (reference sequence). CDR3 size: 13 residues. CDR3 region: CASSLLATDTQYF. The DNA of the CDR3 is TGTGCCAGCAGTTTGTTAGCCACAGATACGCAGTATTTT.

The genes are TRBV9 and TRBJ1-1; D gene unclear. Germline values: CDR1 SGDLS, CDR2 YYNGEE. The ends were cut back, 1 base at V and 6 bases at J, with 13 bases in the middle. The CDR3 is 14 amino acids. The CDR3 coding sequence is TGTGCCAGCAGCGTAATGGGTGAGGAGGCTGAAGCTTTCTTT. It is translated as CASSVMGEEAEAFF. The full variable domain, completed using reference TRBV9 and TRBJ1-1, is DSGVTQTPKHLITATGQRVTLRCSPRSGDLSVYWYQQSLDQGLQFLIQYYNGEERAKGNILERFSAQQFPDLHSELNLSSLELGDSALYFCASSVMGEEAEAFFGQGTRLTVV.

This sequence joins TRBV19 and TRBJ2-4; 7 nucleotides align to TRBD1. Germline loops: CDR1 LNHDA, CDR2 SQIVND (reference sequence). This CDR3 has 14 residues. V gave up 10 bases and J gave up 3 bases; unmatched junction bases: 9. CDR3 coding DNA: TGTGCCACCGATCCAGGGGGAGTCAAAAACATTCAGTACTTC. It translates to CATDPGGVKNIQYF.

This chain uses TRBV3-1 (or the pseudogene TRBV3-2) with TRBJ2-3, with TRBD2 as a possible D gene (6 bases). CDR1 and CDR2 (germline): LGHDT, YNNKEL (reference sequence). The CDR3 extends over 15 amino acids. The ends were cut back, 4 bases at V and 1 base at J, with 12 bases in the middle. The CDR3 protein is CASSPRGGGTDTQYF. CDR3 sequence (DNA): TGTGCCAGCAGCCCTAGGGGCGGGGGCACAGATACGCAGTATTTT.

V gene TRBV10-3 combines with J gene TRBJ1-1; TRBD1 might be the D (5 bases). Trimming left V 3 bases short and J 8 bases short, with 16 bases between. The CDR3 loop spans 14 amino acids. The V gene's germline CDR1 is ENHRY and CDR2 SYGVKD. Here the CDR3 reads CAISDGGWGSEAFF. The CDR3 DNA reads TGTGCCATCAGTGATGGGGGGTGGGGTAGCGAAGCTTTCTTT.

This clone turned up a few times. CDR3 nucleotides: TGTGCCAGCAGTTTCAATAGGGGAAGTGGAAACACCATATATTTT. Translation: CASSFNRGSGNTIYF. V usage is TRBV28 and J usage is TRBJ1-3; D is perhaps TRBD1 (5 bases). Looked up from germline, CDR1 is MDHEN and CDR2 is SYDVKM. Deletions cut 3 bases from V and 3 bases from J, with 12 bases between. The CDR3 has 15 amino acids.

This chain uses TRBV10-3 with TRBJ2-2, with 9 bases identical to TRBD1. This CDR3 is 15 amino acids long. With 6 bases clipped from V and 7 bases from J, the junction kept 9 bases outside the gene matches. Germline CDR1 is ENHRY and CDR2 is SYGVKD. The CDR3 region is CAIRGTGKFVGELFF. The CDR3 DNA follows: TGTGCCATCAGGGGGACAGGGAAGTTCGTCGGGGAGCTGTTTTTT.

This chain connects TRBV5-8 to TRBJ1-6, with 7 bases matching TRBD1. CDR1 is SGHTS, CDR2 YDEGEE, per germline. CDR3 length equals 15 residues. V trimming: 4 bases; J trimming: 8 bases; junction bases outside the gene matches: 9. The CDR3 loop is CASSGTGAGDSPLHF. The CDR3 DNA is TGTGCCAGCAGCGGCACAGGGGCTGGTGATTCACCCCTCCACTTT.

The V and J genes are TRBV5-5 and TRBJ1-5; D possibly corresponds to TRBD1 (6 bases). Germline V gives CDR1 SGHKS, CDR2 YYEKEE (reference sequence). Trimming shortened V by 0 bases and J by 0 bases, and 7 bases separated the two germline ends. This CDR3 has 15 residues. The CDR3 spells CASSLGGLSNQPQHF. In DNA form, the CDR3 reads TGTGCCAGCAGCTTGGGGGGGCTTAGCAATCAGCCCCAGCATTTT.

This clone was seen once. The chain links TRBV5-1 to TRBJ2-7, with TRBD1 identical over 7 bases. Per germline, CDR1 SGHRS and CDR2 YFSETQ. The CDR3 extends over 15 amino acids. The V and J ends lost 0 bases and 5 bases, in that order; junction bases with no gene match: 8. CDR3 sequence: CASSLEGGARDEQYF. The DNA for the CDR3 is TGCGCCAGCAGCTTGGAAGGGGGCGCCCGGGACGAGCAGTACTTC.

This clone has more than one count but fewer than ten. This chain links TRBV30 with TRBJ2-5; perhaps TRBD2 as D (5 bases). The length of the CDR3 is 17 residues. V gave up 2 bases and J gave up 1 base, with 20 bases separating them. Per the germline V gene, CDR1 is GTSNPN and CDR2 is SVGIG (reference sequence). The CDR3 is CAWSPNRGPWGQETQYF. The CDR3 bases are TGTGCCTGGAGTCCAAACCGGGGTCCTTGGGGCCAAGAGACCCAGTACTTC.

The chain combines TRBV4-3 with TRBJ2-1, with D unresolved. The V end was cut by 0 bases, the J end by 0 bases, with 12 bases between. Germline values: CDR1 LGHNA, CDR2 YSLEER. The CDR3 covers 17 residues. Here the CDR3 DNA reads TGCGCCAGCAGCCAAGATTCGAACTACCGCTCCTACAATGAGCAGTTCTTC. Protein: CASSQDSNYRSYNEQFF.

V and J are TRBV7-2 and TRBJ2-1; 8 nucleotides match TRBD1. The length of the CDR3 is 16 residues. Germline V gene lookup returns CDR1 SGHTA and CDR2 FQGNSA. V shed 4 bases and J 3 bases; nucleotides not matched to a gene: 8. The CDR3 loop is CASSSLTGGFYNEQFF. CDR3 nucleotides: TGTGCCAGCAGCTCTTTAACAGGGGGTTTCTACAATGAGCAGTTCTTC.

The chain joins TRBV5-1 to TRBJ1-3; D gene ambiguous. Germline V gives CDR1 SGHRS, CDR2 YFSETQ. Trimming removed 0 bases at V and 1 base at J, with 8 bases between. This CDR3 is 15 amino acids long. CDR3 sequence (DNA): TGCGCCAGCAGCTTGGCCGGGGTATCTGGAAACACCATATATTTT. Protein sequence: CASSLAGVSGNTIYF.

V is TRBV7-9 and J is TRBJ1-2; the D gene is possibly TRBD1 (5 bases). Germline V gene lookup returns CDR1 SEHNR and CDR2 FQNEAQ (reference sequence). CDR3 length equals 13 residues. Trimming took off 5 bases at V and 3 bases at J, with 10 bases between the two ends. The CDR3 DNA reads as TGTGCCAGCAGCCTTGACAGCGACTATGGCTACACCTTC. Translation gives CASSLDSDYGYTF.